This T cell receptor (beta chain) was retrieved from a study of response to subunit inactivated influenza vaccine. Study-level points and caveats: The authors offered the suggestion that each seasonal influenza vaccination recruits few new T cells.

This clonotype appeared a few times. The antigen is not known. Using its own MiXCR run on the RT-PCR reads, TCRdb lists one record per CDR3 protein. The data hold about 610,000 distinct CDR3 sequences, with 12% to 15% observed a single time. The specimen comprised PBMCs from blood, sampled 11 to 12 days after vaccination. This receptor was identified in a man aged 50-59 years who received an inactivated influenza vaccine.

The DNA for the CDR3 is TGTGCCAGCAGTCCGGGGCATGCCTACGAGCAGTACTTC. Its translation is CASSPGHAYEQYF. This sequence joins TRBV6-1 and TRBJ2-7; D tentatively fits TRBD1 or TRBD2 (5 bases each). The germline V and J ends were trimmed by 5 bases and 2 bases, with 10 bases remaining between them. The CDR3 length is 13 residues. Germline lookup yields CDR1 MNHNS and CDR2 SASEGT.